The 13 T cell receptor beta chains below were found in one sample sequenced in a study of T cells in Graves' hyperthyroidism and ophthalmopathy. Amplified regions were TCR beta CDR3 sequences from RNA transcripts. HTBI primers were used for first-round RT-PCR of the TCR CDR3. A single record per CDR3 protein comes from TCRdb applying MiXCR to the multiplex PCR reads. Of roughly 750,000 distinct CDR3 sequences listed, about a sixth were seen once; the top ten hold over 7.5%. The sample was blood. The receptors derive from a man aged 18 to 29 with Graves' hyperthyroidism.

This clonotype occurred many times. J is TRBJ1-1 and V is TRBV18, with no clear D. CDR3 length: 13 amino acids. V shed 3 bases and J shed 3 bases, with 8 bases lying between them. CDR1 is KGHSH, CDR2 LQKENI, per germline. The CDR3 region has the DNA TGTGCCAGCTCACCCCGGGCGGACACTGAAGCTTTCTTT. Encoded protein: CASSPRADTEAFF.

This clonotype was counted ten times or more. The gene calls are TRBV29-1 and TRBJ2-1; the D gene is possibly TRBD1 (6 bases). The ends were cut back, 8 bases at V and 12 bases at J, with 14 bases in the middle. The germline V gene has CDR1 SQVTM and CDR2 ANQGSEA. This CDR3 region has 10 residues. CDR3 region: CSHSRDMQFF. CDR3 coding DNA: TGCAGCCACTCCCGGGACATGCAGTTCTTC.

Many counts were recorded for this clonotype. The J gene is TRBJ2-7, the V gene TRBV12-3 or TRBV12-4; tentatively, D is TRBD1 or TRBD2 (5 bases each). This CDR3 comprises 15 residues. The germline V and J ends were trimmed by 3 bases and 0 bases, with 12 bases remaining between them. The CDR3 protein is CASSFGTASSYEQYF. The CDR3 region has the DNA TGTGCCAGCAGTTTTGGGACGGCCAGCTCCTACGAGCAGTACTTC.

This rearrangement joins TRBV19 to TRBJ2-1; tentative D call: TRBD1 (6 bases). V dropped 3 bases and J dropped 8 bases, with 14 bases sitting between them. Per the germline V gene, CDR1 is LNHDA and CDR2 is SQIVND (reference sequence). The CDR3 is 14 residues long. In DNA form, the CDR3 reads TGTGCCAGTAGTATGGACAGCCGCGTCGATGAGCAGTTCTTC. Its protein is CASSMDSRVDEQFF.

The chain joins TRBV30 to TRBJ2-5; 9 bases fit TRBD2. Germline CDR1 and CDR2: GTSNPN and SVGIG (reference sequence). This CDR3 is 15 amino acids long. Trimming took 8 bases from V and 2 from J; bases not matched to a gene: 12. The chain's CDR3 is CAQQEASGIQETQYF. The CDR3 DNA follows: TGTGCCCAGCAGGAGGCTAGCGGGATTCAAGAGACCCAGTACTTC. Together with reference TRBV30 and TRBJ2-5, the CDR3 gives the full variable domain: SQTIHQWPATLVQPVGSPLSLECTVEGTSNPNLYWYRQAAGRGLQLLFYSVGIGQISSEVPQNLSASRPQDRQFILSSKKLLLSDSGFYLCAQQEASGIQETQYFGPGTRLLVL.

J is TRBJ2-2 and V is TRBV3-1; weak D call: TRBD1 (5 bases). In germline, CDR1 is LGHDT, CDR2 YNNKEL (reference sequence). This CDR3 is built from 16 residues. V gave up 2 bases and J gave up 5 bases, with 15 bases separating them. The CDR3 loop is CASSQLGIGETGELFF. The DNA for the CDR3 is TGTGCCAGCAGCCAATTAGGGATAGGGGAAACCGGGGAGCTGTTTTTT. The full variable domain, its missing parts supplied by reference TRBV3-1 and TRBJ2-2, is DTAVSQTPKYLVTQMGNDKSIKCEQNLGHDTMYWYKQDSKKFLKIMFSYNNKELIINETVPNRFSPKSPDKAHLNLHINSLELGDSAVYFCASSQLGIGETGELFFGEGSRLTVL.

The chain joins TRBV19 to TRBJ2-2, with D possibly being TRBD2 (5 bases). V was trimmed by 7 bases and J by 7 bases, leaving 10 bases between them. This CDR3 spans 12 amino acids. Germline V lookup: CDR1 LNHDA, CDR2 SQIVND (reference sequence). For the CDR3, the DNA is TGTGCCAGTAATCCACGGGACGGGGAGCTGTTTTTT. Protein: CASNPRDGELFF.

The chain employs TRBV6-5 and TRBJ2-3; 9 nucleotides align to TRBD1. This CDR3 has 16 residues. The germline V gene has CDR1 MNHEY and CDR2 SVGAGI. V lost 4 bases and J lost 4; bases outside the gene matches: 9. The CDR3 DNA reads as TGTGCCAGCAGTTTCGGACAGGGGATATGGGCAGATACGCAGTATTTT. It yields the protein CASSFGQGIWADTQYF.

The gene calls are TRBV27 and TRBJ1-4; no definite D call. Germline V gives CDR1 MNHEY, CDR2 SMNVEV (reference sequence). This CDR3 has 19 amino acids. The germline V and J ends were trimmed by 6 bases and 0 bases, with 23 bases remaining between them. As DNA, the CDR3 is TGTGCCAGCAGCAAATCGGGCCAAGCCTTTACTGCAACTAATGAAAAACTGTTTTTT. Protein sequence: CASSKSGQAFTATNEKLFF. The full variable domain, completed using reference TRBV27 and TRBJ1-4, is EAQVTQNPRYLITVTGKKLTVTCSQNMNHEYMSWYRQDPGLGLRQIYYSMNVEVTDKGDVPEGYKVSRKEKRNFPLILESPSPNQTSLYFCASSKSGQAFTATNEKLFFGSGTQLSVL.

The V gene is TRBV19, the J gene TRBJ1-1; tentative D call: TRBD1 (5 bases). This CDR3 spans 17 amino acids. Germline assignment: CDR1 LNHDA and CDR2 SQIVND (reference sequence). Trimming took off 1 base at V and 0 bases at J, with 15 bases between the two ends. The CDR3 spells CASSIAGRALLNTEAFF. CDR3 bases: TGTGCCAGTAGTATAGCCGGCAGGGCACTCTTGAACACTGAAGCTTTCTTT.

V and J are TRBV28 and TRBJ2-1; the D is unclear. Germline V gene lookup returns CDR1 MDHEN and CDR2 SYDVKM. The CDR3 is 13 residues long. Trimming stripped 6 bases from V and 7 bases from J, with 13 bases between. CDR3 sequence (DNA): TGTGCCAGCAGCCGATCTTATAGGAATGAGCAGTTCTTC. Its protein product is CASSRSYRNEQFF. Together with reference TRBV28 and TRBJ2-1, the CDR3 gives the full variable domain: DVKVTQSSRYLVKRTGEKVFLECVQDMDHENMFWYRQDPGLGLRLIYFSYDVKMKEKGDIPEGYSVSREKKERFSLILESASTNQTSMYLCASSRSYRNEQFFGPGTRLTVL.

The table lists this clonotype with a few counts. The V and J genes are TRBV7-9 and TRBJ2-5, with 8 bases identical to TRBD1. Germline lookup yields CDR1 SEHNR and CDR2 FQNEAQ (reference sequence). The CDR3 sequence is 13 residues long. V lost 8 bases and J lost 3; bases outside the gene matches: 5. The CDR3 DNA is TGTGCCAGCCGGAGACAGGGGAAAGAGACCCAGTACTTC. Its protein is CASRRQGKETQYF.

Regarding this clonotype: At one end, the junction sequence differs from germline, possibly due to a read error. The CDR3 here is CASSVRDSKYEQYF. In DNA form, the CDR3 reads TGCGCCAGCAGCGTCCGGGACAGTAAGTACGAGCAGTACTTC. The chain combines TRBV11-1 with TRBJ2-7; 7 nucleotides align to TRBD1. Looked up from germline, CDR1 is SGHAT and CDR2 is FQDESV (reference sequence). This CDR3 has 14 residues.